These 31 T cell receptor beta chains were sequenced from one sample in a study of blood T cell repertoires in COVID-19. Sequenced by immunoSEQ multiplex PCR; TCRdb stores in-frame clones only, minus some. This table has about 220,000 clones, around four fifths appearing once. The sequenced sample consisted of PBMCs or T cells enriched from blood (not recorded which). The receptors originated from a woman aged 45-65 years who had been exposed to COVID-19.

V and J are TRBV20-1 and TRBJ1-1; D not certain. V was clipped by 6 bases and J by 6 bases, with 11 bases between them. CDR1 and CDR2 (germline): DFQATT, SNEGSKA (reference sequence). The CDR3 is made up of 11 amino acids. The DNA for the CDR3 is TGCAGTGCCCTCGACTTGGCTGAAGCTTTCTTT. Its translation: CSALDLAEAFF.

The genes are TRBV9 and TRBJ1-2, with TRBD1 matching 7 bases. The junction had 3 bases not matched to a gene; V was cut back by 2 bases and J by 2 bases. The germline gives CDR1 SGDLS, CDR2 YYNGEE. The CDR3 covers 14 residues. The CDR3 protein is CASSVSGGNYGYTF. CDR3 in DNA: TGTGCCAGCAGCGTCTCAGGGGGAAACTATGGCTACACCTTC.

The CDR3 protein is CASTTGAGELFF. CDR3 nucleotides: TGTGCCAGCACGACAGGGGCCGGGGAGCTGTTTTTT. V is TRBV25-1 and J is TRBJ2-2; 8 bases agree with TRBD1. The length of the CDR3 is 12 residues. Germline values: CDR1 MGHDK, CDR2 SYGVNS. After removal of 7 bases from V and 6 bases from J, the junction contained 1 base not matched to a gene. Using reference TRBV25-1 and TRBJ2-2 for the parts outside the CDR3, the full variable domain is EADIYQTPRYLVIGTGKKITLECSQTMGHDKMYWYQQDPGMELHLIHYSYGVNSTEKGDLSSESTVSRIRTEHFPLTLESARPSHTSQYLCASTTGAGELFFGEGSRLTVL.

V gene TRBV2 combines with J gene TRBJ1-1; 7 positions agree with TRBD1. The J segment lost 5 bases and the V segment lost 6 bases, leaving 6 bases of the junction unmatched. In germline, CDR1 is SNHLY, CDR2 FYNNEI. This CDR3 has 13 amino acids. CDR3 in DNA: TGTGCCAGCAGACCAGACAGGGCTACTGAAGCTTTCTTT. This encodes CASRPDRATEAFF. The whole variable domain, remainder taken from reference TRBV2 and TRBJ1-1, is EPEVTQTPSHQVTQMGQEVILRCVPISNHLYFYWYRQILGQKVEFLVSFYNNEISEKSEIFDDQFSVERPDGSNFTLKIRSTKLEDSAMYFCASRPDRATEAFFGQGTRLTVV.

The chain is built from TRBV13 and TRBJ2-3; no firm D call. The V and J ends lost 1 base and 6 bases respectively, with 5 bases between them. CDR3 length equals 12 residues. Germline V gene data show CDR1 as PRHDT and CDR2 as FYEKMQ (reference sequence). The CDR3 sequence: CASSLVPDTQYF. The CDR3 DNA sequence: TGTGCCAGCAGCTTAGTTCCGGATACGCAGTATTTT.

V and J are TRBV7-2 and TRBJ1-2, with D perhaps matching TRBD1 (5 bases). The germline V gene encodes CDR1 SGHTA and CDR2 FQGNSA. The CDR3 sequence is 13 residues long. Trimming removed 4 bases from V and 2 bases from J, with 8 bases in between. For the CDR3, the DNA is TGTGCCAGCAGCTCGCCAGGGAACTATGGCTACACCTTC. Translated, it gives CASSSPGNYGYTF.

Comment on this clone: Distinct nucleotide sequences in the sample also encode this CDR3. J is TRBJ2-1 and V is TRBV12-3 or TRBV12-4, with D maybe TRBD2 (6 bases). V gave up 2 bases and J gave up 7 bases, with 6 bases separating them. CDR3 length: 12 amino acids. The CDR3 coding sequence is TGTGCCAGCAGTTTAAGCGGGAATGAGCAGTTCTTC. It is translated as CASSLSGNEQFF.

The V and J genes are TRBV19 and TRBJ1-2, with 8 bases aligning to TRBD1. This CDR3 contains 17 residues. The V and J ends lost 3 bases and 8 bases, in that order; junction bases with no gene match: 17. Germline CDR1 reads LNHDA; CDR2 reads SQIVND (reference sequence). The CDR3 sequence: CASSMDRESGSFEGYTF. In nucleotides, the CDR3 is TGTGCCAGTAGTATGGACAGGGAATCAGGTTCATTTGAGGGCTACACCTTC. The variable domain in full, with the rest retrieved from reference TRBV19 and TRBJ1-2, is DGGITQSPKYLFRKEGQNVTLSCEQNLNHDAMYWYRQDPGQGLRLIYYSQIVNDFQKGDIAEGYSVSREKKESFPLTVTSAQKNPTAFYLCASSMDRESGSFEGYTFGSGTRLTVV.

The chain employs TRBV10-3 and TRBJ1-5; 9 bases align to TRBD1. Germline V gene data show CDR1 as ENHRY and CDR2 as SYGVKD. J gave up 6 bases and V 2 bases, and 8 bases lay outside the gene matches. This CDR3 has 16 amino acids. CDR3: CAISEDYRGRVQPQHF. CDR3 nucleotides: TGTGCCATCAGTGAGGATTACAGGGGGCGCGTTCAGCCCCAGCATTTT.

This clone has only one observation. The chain uses TRBV2 and TRBJ1-1; D is possibly TRBD1 (5 bases). Germline assignment: CDR1 SNHLY and CDR2 FYNNEI. The V end was cut by 6 bases, the J end by 2 bases, with 13 bases between. The CDR3 has 14 amino acids. The CDR3 region has the DNA TGTGCCAGCAGCCAGACAGTTAGTAACACTGAAGCTTTCTTT. It translates to CASSQTVSNTEAFF. Variable domain in full (rest from reference TRBV2 and TRBJ1-1): EPEVTQTPSHQVTQMGQEVILRCVPISNHLYFYWYRQILGQKVEFLVSFYNNEISEKSEIFDDQFSVERPDGSNFTLKIRSTKLEDSAMYFCASSQTVSNTEAFFGQGTRLTVV.

The CDR3 region is CASSQDLAGFRETQYF. The CDR3 nucleotides read TGCGCCAGCAGCCAAGATCTAGCGGGTTTCCGGGAGACCCAGTACTTC. The chain couples TRBV4-3 to TRBJ2-5; 8 bases fit TRBD2. With 0 bases clipped from V and 5 bases from J, the junction kept 8 bases outside the gene matches. The CDR3 has 16 amino acids. Germline CDR1 LGHNA, CDR2 YSLEER.

V is TRBV6-2 or TRBV6-3 and J is TRBJ1-5; D is unclear. CDR1 MNHEY and CDR2 SVGEGT come from the germline V gene. V was trimmed by 2 bases and J by 7 bases, leaving 6 bases between them. This CDR3 comprises 12 residues. This CDR3 is CASSYGGQPQHF. The CDR3 DNA follows: TGTGCCAGCAGTTACGGAGGGCAGCCCCAGCATTTT.

V usage is TRBV6-1 and J usage is TRBJ1-2; D is unresolved. Germline CDR1 and CDR2: MNHNS and SASEGT. The CDR3 length is 15 residues. V lost 3 bases to trimming and J lost 4 bases, with 15 bases between them. The CDR3 is CASSERAGGPYGYTF. DNA for the CDR3: TGTGCCAGCAGTGAGCGGGCAGGTGGTCCCTATGGCTACACCTTC.

This clone was detected a few times. The rearrangement uses TRBV28 and TRBJ1-5, with TRBD1 identical over 9 bases. Germline V gene data show CDR1 as MDHEN and CDR2 as SYDVKM. Trimming removed 4 bases from V and 2 bases from J; junction bases left unmatched: 6. The CDR3 is made up of 16 amino acids. CDR3 nucleotides: TGTGCCAGCAGTTCACAGGGGGCGCCGGGCAATCAGCCCCAGCATTTT. It translates to CASSSQGAPGNQPQHF.

This clone turned up a few times. This chain connects TRBV7-2 to TRBJ1-2, with 12 bases matching TRBD1. Germline values: CDR1 SGHTA, CDR2 FQGNSA. The CDR3 sequence is 19 residues long. Germline trimming cut 3 bases from V and 7 bases from J; bases unmatched to any gene: 18. CDR3 in amino acids: CASSFLRWTGTGGPGGYTF. Here the CDR3 DNA reads TGTGCCAGCAGCTTCCTACGGTGGACCGGGACAGGGGGCCCGGGTGGCTACACCTTC.

This clone was detected a few times. The CDR3 here is CAWSGLAGNEQFF. The CDR3 nucleotides are TGTGCCTGGAGTGGACTAGCGGGGAATGAGCAGTTCTTC. The chain uses TRBV30 and TRBJ2-1; 11 bases map to TRBD2. Germline CDR1 and CDR2: GTSNPN and SVGIG (reference sequence). V lost 1 base, J lost 7 bases, and 0 bases stayed unmatched. The CDR3 runs 13 residues.

The rearrangement joins TRBV27 to TRBJ1-1; 7 nucleotides agree with TRBD1. The CDR3 is made up of 15 amino acids. The trim removed 5 bases at V and 4 bases at J, leaving 10 bases unmatched. The germline V gene encodes CDR1 MNHEY and CDR2 SMNVEV (reference sequence). DNA of the CDR3: TGTGCCAGCAGTGAACAGGGGAGAGAGGGCACTGAAGCTTTCTTT. Translation: CASSEQGREGTEAFF.

The chain uses TRBV19 and TRBJ1-5, with TRBD1 identical over 7 bases. The CDR3 sequence is 14 residues long. After removal of 6 bases from V and 10 bases from J, the junction contained 12 bases not matched to a gene. Germline loops: CDR1 LNHDA, CDR2 SQIVND (reference sequence). The CDR3 sequence is CASRPSGGGGPQHF. The CDR3 nucleotides are TGTGCCAGTAGACCCTCGGGAGGGGGCGGACCCCAGCATTTT.

The rearrangement uses TRBV6-4 and TRBJ2-4, with D maybe TRBD2 (7 bases). Trimming took off 11 bases at V and 3 bases at J, with 17 bases between the two ends. Per the germline V gene, CDR1 is MRHNA and CDR2 is SNTAGT. This CDR3 is built from 14 residues. This chain's CDR3 is CASYRGAVKNIQYF. The CDR3 DNA sequence: TGTGCCTCCTACCGGGGGGCCGTCAAAAACATTCAGTACTTC.

This clone has only a few counts. The chain has TRBV9 and TRBJ2-7, with D unclear. CDR3 size: 14 residues. Germline assignment: CDR1 SGDLS and CDR2 YYNGEE. The V and J ends lost 4 bases and 3 bases respectively, with 14 bases between them. The CDR3 DNA reads as TGTGCCAGCAGCCCCATGGGTTACTACTACGAGCAGTACTTC. This sequence encodes CASSPMGYYYEQYF.

The rearrangement links TRBV11-2 to TRBJ2-5; D is ambiguous. The CDR3 runs to 15 residues. V was clipped by 0 bases and J by 0 bases, with 8 bases between them. Germline V gives CDR1 SGHAT, CDR2 FQNNGV. The CDR3 sequence: CASSLDLSYQETQYF. The CDR3 DNA reads TGTGCCAGCAGCTTAGATCTTTCTTACCAAGAGACCCAGTACTTC.

The V gene is TRBV10-1, the J gene TRBJ1-3; 9 bases match TRBD1. This CDR3 is built from 14 residues. V dropped 4 bases and J dropped 3; count of bases not matched to a gene: 1. Germline values: CDR1 WNHNN, CDR2 SYGVQD (reference sequence). CDR3 amino acids: CASSGGQGGNTIYF. The CDR3 DNA sequence: TGCGCCAGCAGTGGGGGACAGGGTGGAAACACCATATATTTT.

This clone was seen only a few times. The chain recombines TRBV3-1 (or the pseudogene TRBV3-2) with TRBJ2-7; 9 bases fit TRBD1. This CDR3 has 14 residues. V shed 1 base, J shed 3 bases, and the junction held 1 base outside the gene matches. CDR1 is LGHDT and CDR2 is YNNKEL in the germline V gene (reference sequence). The CDR3 loop is CASSQGDRDYEQYF. The CDR3 nucleotides read TGTGCCAGCAGCCAAGGGGACAGGGACTACGAGCAGTACTTC.

This clone turned up a few times. The V and J genes are TRBV3-1 (or the pseudogene TRBV3-2) and TRBJ2-2; tentatively, D is TRBD2 (5 bases). The CDR3 runs to 18 residues. Between the trimmed V and J ends, which lost 0 bases and 4 bases, there was a span of 18 bases. From germline, CDR1 is LGHDT and CDR2 YNNKEL (reference sequence). This CDR3 reads CASSQDLLAGPFTGELFF. CDR3 DNA sequence: TGTGCCAGCAGCCAAGATCTTTTGGCGGGCCCGTTCACCGGGGAGCTGTTTTTT.

This clone appeared a single time. The rearrangement links TRBV27 to TRBJ1-2, with D tentatively TRBD1 (5 bases). The germline V and J ends were trimmed by 4 bases and 7 bases, with 10 bases remaining between them. Per germline, CDR1 MNHEY and CDR2 SMNVEV (reference sequence). The CDR3 sequence is 12 residues long. CDR3 protein: CASSSRVGGYTF. CDR3 in DNA: TGTGCCAGCAGTTCCAGGGTCGGTGGCTACACCTTC.

The chain joins TRBV15 to TRBJ2-3, with D maybe TRBD2 (5 bases). The germline CDR1 and CDR2 sequences are LNHNV and YYDKDF (reference sequence). Trimming stripped 9 bases from V and 6 bases from J, with 22 bases between. This CDR3 region has 15 residues. The CDR3 region is CATEAIRGGSDTQYF. For the CDR3, the DNA is TGTGCCACAGAAGCGATCCGGGGTGGATCGGATACGCAGTATTTT.

The chain links TRBV15 to TRBJ2-1; 9 bases are a match to TRBD2. This CDR3 spans 15 amino acids. The germline V gene has CDR1 LNHNV and CDR2 YYDKDF (reference sequence). V lost 4 bases and J lost 6; bases outside the gene matches: 7. The CDR3 loop reads CATSTPGLAVNEQFF. The CDR3 DNA reads TGTGCCACCAGCACCCCGGGACTAGCAGTCAATGAGCAGTTCTTC.

V and J are TRBV7-8 and TRBJ2-7, with 7 bases lining up with TRBD1. Unmatched junction bases numbered 13, after V lost 0 bases and J lost 5 bases. The germline V gene has CDR1 SGHVS and CDR2 FQNEAQ. The CDR3 is made up of 17 amino acids. The CDR3 DNA sequence: TGTGCCAGCAGCTTAGCTAAAGGGGGCATAGGTACACACGAGCAGTACTTC. Translating gives CASSLAKGGIGTHEQYF.

V gene TRBV5-5 combines with J gene TRBJ1-2; weak D call: TRBD1 (6 bases). Germline CDR1 SGHKS, CDR2 YYEKEE (reference sequence). This CDR3 is built from 16 residues. V was trimmed by 3 bases and J by 0 bases, leaving 15 bases between them. The CDR3 DNA is TGTGCCAGCAGCTCCAGAAGACAGGCAGCTAACTATGGCTACACCTTC. Protein: CASSSRRQAANYGYTF.

This chain uses TRBV7-6 with TRBJ2-5; 10 nucleotides align to TRBD2. Germline V gene sequence: CDR1 SGHVS, CDR2 FNYEAQ. V gave up 5 bases and J gave up 4 bases; unmatched junction bases: 4. The CDR3 sequence is 14 residues long. The CDR3 DNA follows: TGTGCCAGCAGCGCGCGGACTAGCGGAGAGACCCAGTACTTC. Encoded protein: CASSARTSGETQYF. The full variable domain, completed using reference TRBV7-6 and TRBJ2-5, is GAGVSQSPRYKVTKRGQDVALRCDPISGHVSLYWYRQALGQGPEFLTYFNYEAQQDKSGLPNDRFSAERPEGSISTLTIQRTEQRDSAMYRCASSARTSGETQYFGPGTRLLVL.

This clone was seen only a few times. The CDR3 reads CASSSDRAGREKLFF. Written as DNA, the CDR3 is TGTGCCAGCAGCTCCGACAGGGCGGGGCGGGAAAAACTGTTTTTT. The J gene is TRBJ1-4, the V gene TRBV2; 7 positions match TRBD1. In germline, CDR1 is SNHLY, CDR2 FYNNEI. CDR3 length: 15 residues. Unmatched junction bases numbered 12, after V lost 6 bases and J lost 8 bases.